A selection of T cell receptor beta chains follows, all from one sample in a study of blood T cell repertoires in COVID-19. Sequencing was performed with immunoSEQ multiplex PCR; in TCRdb, only in-frame clones are kept and a portion is missing. The table lists under 300,000 clones, around 84% of them singletons. Sample: peripheral blood. These receptors came from a human donor with COVID-19, enrolled during active disease. The donor label of this sample is uncertain. Each CDR3 is given with its conserved first and last residue. Fields, in order: clone size, CDR3 length, V gene, J gene, D gene, CDR3 DNA, CDR3 protein. A D gene is named only where the DNA matches it firmly. Not all rows give a size; the values are once, few, many and, for expanded clones, a class.

abundance: NA
len: 15
v_gene: TRBV20-1
j_gene: TRBJ2-2
d_gene: NA
CDR3nt: TGCAGTGCTAGTCCTGCCTCACTCAACACCGGGGAGCTGTTTTTT
CDR3aa: CSASPASLNTGELFF

abundance: NA
len: 15
v_gene: TRBV6-4
j_gene: TRBJ1-1
d_gene: NA
CDR3nt: TGTGCCAGCAGAATTGCCCCTTACATGAACACTGAAGCTTTCTTT
CDR3aa: CASRIAPYMNTEAFF

abundance: NA
len: 15
v_gene: TRBV7-9
j_gene: TRBJ2-1
d_gene: NA
CDR3nt: TGTGCCAGCAGCCCCCTTCTTGGGGCTGACAATGAGCAGTTCTTC
CDR3aa: CASSPLLGADNEQFF

abundance: NA
len: 15
v_gene: TRBV7-3
j_gene: TRBJ2-7
d_gene: TRBD1
CDR3nt: TGTGCCAGCAGCGAAGGATCGGGCAGGGGGTACGAGCAGTACTTC
CDR3aa: CASSEGSGRGYEQYF

abundance: NA
len: 17
v_gene: TRBV27
j_gene: TRBJ2-7
d_gene: TRBD2
CDR3nt: TGTGCCAGCAGTATCGCTGGACTAGCGGAGGGGAGTGGGGAGCAGTACTTC
CDR3aa: CASSIAGLAEGSGEQYF

abundance: NA
len: 15
v_gene: TRBV28
j_gene: TRBJ2-7
d_gene: NA
CDR3nt: TGTGCCAGCGGAGGGGGAGGGAGCTCTGCCTACGAGCAGTACTTC
CDR3aa: CASGGGGSSAYEQYF

abundance: NA
len: 13
v_gene: TRBV30
j_gene: TRBJ1-4
d_gene: NA
CDR3nt: TGTGCCTGGGCCGAGGGCAACGGGGAAAAACTGTTTTTT
CDR3aa: CAWAEGNGEKLFF

abundance: once
len: 15
v_gene: TRBV5-1
j_gene: TRBJ2-1
d_gene: NA
CDR3nt: TGCGCCAGCAGCTTGGAACTAGCCCTAAATGAAGAGCAGTTCTTC
CDR3aa: CASSLELALNEEQFF

abundance: few
len: 15
v_gene: TRBV7-7
j_gene: TRBJ2-1
d_gene: NA
CDR3nt: TGTGCTAGCAGCCCCCAGCGGTCGTCCTACAATGAGCAGTTCTTC
CDR3aa: CASSPQRSSYNEQFF

abundance: few
len: 16
v_gene: TRBV7-2
j_gene: TRBJ2-1
d_gene: TRBD2
CDR3nt: TGTGCCAGCAGCTTAGCGGGGAGGGAACCTTACAATGAGCAGTTCTTC
CDR3aa: CASSLAGREPYNEQFF

abundance: NA
len: 13
v_gene: TRBV6-5
j_gene: TRBJ1-6
d_gene: NA
CDR3nt: TGTGCCAGCAGTAGCCGGGACATTTCACCCCTCCACTTT
CDR3aa: CASSSRDISPLHF

abundance: NA
len: 15
v_gene: TRBV28
j_gene: TRBJ1-6
d_gene: NA
CDR3nt: TGTGCCAGCAGTTTACCTACAGGTGGGGATTCACCCCTCCACTTT
CDR3aa: CASSLPTGGDSPLHF

abundance: NA
len: 13
v_gene: TRBV28
j_gene: TRBJ1-6
d_gene: NA
CDR3nt: TGTGCCGTATACACAGGGTTCGAATCACCCCTCCACTTT
CDR3aa: CAVYTGFESPLHF

abundance: NA
len: 12
v_gene: TRBV7-8
j_gene: TRBJ1-2
d_gene: NA
CDR3nt: TGTGCCAGCAGCAGGGAGTTGGGTGGCTACACCTTC
CDR3aa: CASSRELGGYTF